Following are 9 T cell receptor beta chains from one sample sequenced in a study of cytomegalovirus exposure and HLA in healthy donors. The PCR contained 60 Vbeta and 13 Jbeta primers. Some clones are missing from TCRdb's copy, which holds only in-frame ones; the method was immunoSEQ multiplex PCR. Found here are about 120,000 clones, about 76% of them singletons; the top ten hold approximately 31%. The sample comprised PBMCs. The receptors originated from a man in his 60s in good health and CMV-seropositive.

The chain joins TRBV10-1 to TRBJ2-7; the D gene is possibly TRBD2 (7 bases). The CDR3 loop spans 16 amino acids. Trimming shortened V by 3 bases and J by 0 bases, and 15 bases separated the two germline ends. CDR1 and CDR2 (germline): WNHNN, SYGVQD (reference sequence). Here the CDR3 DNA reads TGCGCCAGCAGTGATGCGGGGGCCACTGTCTCCTACGAGCAGTACTTC. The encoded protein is CASSDAGATVSYEQYF.

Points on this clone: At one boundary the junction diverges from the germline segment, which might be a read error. CDR3 residues: CSSSFHQNTEAFF. DNA of the CDR3: TGTTCCAGCAGCTTCCATCAGAACACTGAAGCTTTCTTT. V gene TRBV7-9 combines with J gene TRBJ1-1, with D unresolved. Germline CDR1 is SEHNR and CDR2 is FQNEAQ (reference sequence). The CDR3 extends over 13 amino acids. Full variable domain (outside the CDR3, taken from reference TRBV7-9 and TRBJ1-1): DTGVSQNPRHKITKRGQNVTFRCDPISEHNRLYWYRQTLGQGPEFLTYFQNEAQLEKSRLLSDRFSAERPKGSFSTLEIQRTEQGDSAMYLCSSSFHQNTEAFFGQGTRLTVV.

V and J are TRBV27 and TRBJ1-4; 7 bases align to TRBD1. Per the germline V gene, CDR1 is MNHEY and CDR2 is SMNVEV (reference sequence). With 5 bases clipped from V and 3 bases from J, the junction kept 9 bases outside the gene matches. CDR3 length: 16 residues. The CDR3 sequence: CASSLGQAAANEKLFF. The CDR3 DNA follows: TGTGCCAGCAGTCTTGGACAGGCCGCCGCTAATGAAAAACTGTTTTTT.

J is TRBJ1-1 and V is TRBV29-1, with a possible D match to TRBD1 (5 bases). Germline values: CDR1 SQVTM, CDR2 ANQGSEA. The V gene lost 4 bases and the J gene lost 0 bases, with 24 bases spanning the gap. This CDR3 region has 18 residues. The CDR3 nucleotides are TGCAGCGTTGGTGATAGGATCCATCAAGGGGCAATGAACACTGAAGCTTTCTTT. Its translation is CSVGDRIHQGAMNTEAFF.

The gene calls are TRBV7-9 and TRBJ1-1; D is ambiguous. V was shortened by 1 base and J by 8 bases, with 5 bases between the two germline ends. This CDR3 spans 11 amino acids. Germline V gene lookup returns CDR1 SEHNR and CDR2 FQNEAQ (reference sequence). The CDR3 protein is CASSLDREAFF. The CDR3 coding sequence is TGTGCCAGCAGCTTAGACAGAGAAGCTTTCTTT.

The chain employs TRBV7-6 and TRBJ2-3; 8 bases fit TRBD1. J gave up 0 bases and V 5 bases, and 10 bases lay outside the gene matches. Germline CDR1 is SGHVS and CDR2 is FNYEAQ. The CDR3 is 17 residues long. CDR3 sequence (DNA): TGTGCCAGCAGCCGCCAAGCCGGGACAGGAAGCACAGATACGCAGTATTTT. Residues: CASSRQAGTGSTDTQYF.

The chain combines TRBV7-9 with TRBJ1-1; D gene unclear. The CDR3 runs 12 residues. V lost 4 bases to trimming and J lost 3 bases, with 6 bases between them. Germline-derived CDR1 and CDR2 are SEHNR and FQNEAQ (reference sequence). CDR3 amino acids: CASSYSDTEAFF. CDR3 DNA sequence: TGTGCCAGCAGCTACTCGGACACTGAAGCTTTCTTT.

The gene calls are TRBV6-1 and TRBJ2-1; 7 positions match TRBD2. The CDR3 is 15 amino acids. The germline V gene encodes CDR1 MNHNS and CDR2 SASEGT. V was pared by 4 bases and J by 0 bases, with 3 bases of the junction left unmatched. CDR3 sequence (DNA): TGTGCCAGCAGTGTAGGGACTATCTCCTACAATGAGCAGTTCTTC. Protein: CASSVGTISYNEQFF.

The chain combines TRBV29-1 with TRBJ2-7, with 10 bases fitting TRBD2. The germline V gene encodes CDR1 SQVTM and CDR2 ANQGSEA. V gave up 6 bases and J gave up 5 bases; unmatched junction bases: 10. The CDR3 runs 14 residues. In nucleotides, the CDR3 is TGCAGCGTGATTGTTGGACTAGCGGTAAACGAGCAGTACTTC. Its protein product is CSVIVGLAVNEQYF.